Listed below are T cell receptor beta chains from one sample, sequenced in a study of blood T cell repertoires in COVID-19. Method: immunoSEQ multiplex PCR; TCRdb's copy keeps in-frame clones and lacks some. Here the sample spans 200,000 or so clones, 65% to 85% being singletons. The sequenced sample consisted of peripheral blood. These receptors were obtained from a woman aged 55-70 years with acute or convalescent COVID-19. Each CDR3 is given with its conserved first and last residue. A D gene is named only where the DNA matches it firmly. Clone size appears in some rows only: once, few, many, or a class for an expanded clone.

abundance	d_gene	j_gene	v_gene	CDR3aa	CDR3nt
.	.	TRBJ2-6	TRBV5-4	CASSPQRAGGGANVLTF	TGTGCCAGCAGCCCCCAGCGGGCTGGAGGTGGGGCCAACGTCCTGACTTTC
.	TRBD1	TRBJ1-4	TRBV5-4	CASSLAFQNRGEKLFF	TGTGCCAGCAGCTTGGCCTTTCAAAACAGGGGGGAAAAACTGTTTTTT
.	TRBD1	TRBJ1-5	TRBV6-5	CASSSQGSNQPQHF	TGTGCCAGCAGTTCACAGGGGAGCAATCAGCCCCAGCATTTT
.	.	TRBJ1-2	TRBV3-1/TRBV3-2	CASSQDGIGERYTF	TGTGCCAGCAGCCAAGATGGCATAGGGGAACGCTACACCTTC
.	.	TRBJ2-3	TRBV6-4	CASSEQGTDTQYF	TGTGCCAGCAGTGAGCAGGGGACAGATACGCAGTATTTT
.	TRBD1	TRBJ1-2	TRBV5-4	CASSLADRVILGYTF	TGTGCCAGCAGCTTGGCCGACAGGGTTATTCTGGGCTACACCTTC
.	TRBD1	TRBJ2-4	TRBV5-6	CASSEWTGGKNIQYF	TGTGCCAGCAGCGAGTGGACAGGGGGCAAAAACATTCAGTACTTC
.	TRBD1	TRBJ2-3	TRBV4-1	CASSQDRDRVTDTQYF	TGCGCCAGCAGCCAAGATCGGGACAGGGTGACAGATACGCAGTATTTT
.	.	TRBJ1-1	TRBV5-4	CASSSQHTEAFF	TGTGCCAGCAGCTCACAGCACACTGAAGCTTTCTTT
.	.	TRBJ1-3	TRBV28	CASRDSGATGNTIYF	TGTGCCAGCAGGGATTCAGGGGCGACTGGAAACACCATATATTTT
.	.	TRBJ2-3	TRBV6-2/TRBV6-3	CASSRPRRPSTDTQYF	TGTGCCAGCAGTCGTCCCAGGCGCCCTAGCACAGATACGCAGTATTTT
.	TRBD2	TRBJ2-2	TRBV9	CASSPRPSGVLGELFF	TGTGCCAGCAGCCCCCGGCCTAGCGGGGTTTTGGGGGAGCTGTTTTTT
.	.	TRBJ1-5	TRBV4-1	CASSPTGGGANQPQHF	TGCGCCAGCAGCCCTACGGGCGGGGGGGCCAATCAGCCCCAGCATTTT
.	.	TRBJ1-1	TRBV5-1	CASSLVARANTEAFF	TGCGCCAGCAGCTTGGTCGCCAGGGCGAACACTGAAGCTTTCTTT
.	.	TRBJ1-6	TRBV9	CASSVEPSYNSPLHF	TGTGCCAGCAGCGTAGAGCCCTCCTATAATTCACCCCTCCACTTT
.	.	TRBJ1-6	TRBV7-2	CASSSRLATGSRSPLHF	TGTGCCAGCAGCTCCAGACTCGCAACAGGATCACGATCACCCCTCCACTTT
.	.	TRBJ2-6	TRBV5-4	CASSYGHSGANVLTF	TGTGCCAGCAGCTATGGCCACTCTGGGGCCAACGTCCTGACTTTC
.	TRBD1	TRBJ1-6	TRBV29-1	CSVHTGDGSPLHF	TGCAGCGTCCATACAGGGGATGGATCACCCCTCCACTTT
.	.	TRBJ1-3	TRBV30	CACRRHGVSGNTIYF	TGTGCCTGCCGAAGACACGGTGTTTCTGGAAACACCATATATTTT
.	TRBD2	TRBJ2-1	TRBV28	CASSSGLPPNEQFF	TGTGCCAGCAGTTCGGGACTACCCCCGAACGAGCAGTTCTTC
.	.	TRBJ2-1	TRBV6-5	CASRRNGVEQFF	TGTGCCAGCAGGAGAAACGGGGTTGAGCAGTTCTTC
.	.	TRBJ2-2	TRBV6-5	CASSYSPGLVSGELFF	TGTGCCAGCAGTTATTCTCCGGGTCTAGTCTCCGGGGAGCTGTTTTTT
once	TRBD1	TRBJ1-2	TRBV27	CASGRDRGLGGYTF	TGTGCCAGCGGCCGGGACAGGGGGCTGGGGGGCTACACCTTC
.	.	TRBJ1-5	TRBV12-3/TRBV12-4	CASSFGSNQPQHF	TGTGCCAGCAGTTTCGGTAGCAATCAGCCCCAGCATTTT
.	TRBD2	TRBJ2-1	TRBV30	CAWSPGGGGAGEQFF	TGTGCCTGGAGTCCGGGGGGCGGGGGGGCGGGGGAGCAGTTCTTC
.	.	TRBJ1-2	TRBV5-1	CASSSGTTGYTF	TGCGCCAGCAGCTCCGGGACAACGGGCTACACCTTC
.	TRBD1	TRBJ1-1	TRBV7-9	CASSGRDRGGTSTEAFF	TGTGCCAGCAGCGGACGGGACAGGGGAGGAACAAGCACTGAAGCTTTCTTT
.	TRBD1	TRBJ2-2	TRBV7-6	CASSLSMGQGTYANTGELFF	TGTGCCAGCAGCTTATCGATGGGACAGGGAACATACGCGAACACCGGGGAGCTGTTTTTT
.	.	TRBJ2-3	TRBV30	CAWKRKGGTDTQYF	TGTGCCTGGAAGAGGAAGGGAGGTACAGATACGCAGTATTTT
.	TRBD1	TRBJ1-6	TRBV19	CASSTRQGRYNSPLHF	TGTGCCAGTAGTACCCGACAGGGGCGTTATAATTCACCCCTCCACTTT
once	.	TRBJ1-4	TRBV19	CASSYRTENEKLFF	TGTGCCAGTAGTTATAGGACAGAAAATGAAAAACTGTTTTTT
.	.	TRBJ1-2	TRBV18	CASSPLSENGYTF	TGTGCCAGCTCACCACTGTCGGAGAATGGCTACACCTTC
.	.	TRBJ1-6	TRBV30	CAWSTGMNSYNSPLHF	TGTGCCTGGAGTACAGGGATGAACTCCTATAATTCACCCCTCCACTTT
.	.	TRBJ1-2	TRBV7-9	CASSIDSGYTF	TGTGCCAGCAGTATAGACAGTGGCTACACCTTC
few	.	TRBJ1-4	TRBV5-1	CASSAAGAPNEKLFF	TGCGCCAGCAGCGCCGCGGGGGCCCCTAATGAAAAACTGTTTTTT
.	.	TRBJ1-1	TRBV5-4	CASSLGGMNTEAFF	TGTGCCAGCAGCTTGGGCGGCATGAACACTGAAGCTTTCTTT
.	.	TRBJ1-1	TRBV6-4	CASSDAGGTEAFF	TGTGCCAGCAGTGACGCCGGGGGAACTGAAGCTTTCTTT
few	.	TRBJ2-7	TRBV11-3	CASSLDSQQGYEQYF	TGTGCCAGCAGCTTAGATTCGCAACAGGGCTACGAGCAGTACTTC
.	.	TRBJ1-2	TRBV28	CASSSPGGTYGYTF	TGTGCCAGCAGTTCTCCGGGGGGCACTTATGGCTACACCTTC
.	TRBD1	TRBJ2-5	TRBV18	CASSPVPGQGLGETQYF	TGTGCCAGCTCACCTGTTCCGGGACAGGGATTGGGGGAGACCCAGTACTTC
.	TRBD2	TRBJ2-2	TRBV6-1	CASSEFGVGRTGELFF	TGTGCCAGCAGTGAATTCGGGGTCGGGAGGACCGGGGAGCTGTTTTTT
.	TRBD2	TRBJ2-3	TRBV6-5	CASSLSGGTDTQYF	TGTGCCAGCAGTCTTAGCGGGGGCACAGATACGCAGTATTTT